Below are 25 T cell receptor beta chains sequenced from a single sample in a study of Ad26.COV2.S vaccination and SARS-CoV-2 variants. Noted treatment: some 19 received Ad26.COV2.S at low or high dose, single or two shots; 5 received placebo; per-sample allocation not given. Sampling was performed 63 days after the first vaccine or placebo injection. The assay was immunoSEQ multiplex PCR, and TCRdb's table has in-frame clones only and misses some. The repertoire holds around 450,000 clones, with about 88% as singletons. The sample in question was peripheral blood, obtained in a trial of Ad26.COV2.S vaccine versus placebo. All receptors come from a person aged 18-65 years who received the Ad26.COV2.S COVID-19 vaccine or a placebo.

This chain uses TRBV7-2 with TRBJ1-2, with a weak D call TRBD1 (5 bases). V lost 5 bases and J lost 8, with 30 bases in between. The CDR3 extends over 18 amino acids. CDR1 SGHTA and CDR2 FQGNSA come from the germline V gene. CDR3: CASSPFIPNRSGREGYTF. CDR3 nucleotide sequence: TGTGCCAGCAGCCCCTTCATCCCGAATAGGTCAGGGAGGGAGGGCTACACCTTC.

The V call is TRBV11-3, the J call TRBJ2-3; no clear D. V was shortened by 1 base and J by 6 bases, with 14 bases between the two germline ends. Germline assignment: CDR1 SGHNT and CDR2 YENEEA. The CDR3 has 15 amino acids. The CDR3 region has the DNA TGTGCCAGCAGCTTAGGGGGTGCTGAGGCCGATACGCAGTATTTT. Encoded protein: CASSLGGAEADTQYF.

The chain is built from TRBV2 and TRBJ1-5; 7 nucleotides line up with TRBD1. This CDR3 is built from 17 residues. Germline V gives CDR1 SNHLY, CDR2 FYNNEI. J was trimmed by 4 bases and V by 6 bases; bases with no gene match: 15. The CDR3 sequence is CASSHAPPGDRNQPQHF. The CDR3 coding sequence is TGTGCCAGCAGCCACGCCCCTCCCGGGGACAGAAATCAGCCCCAGCATTTT.

The CDR3 spells CASSPRTDGTQYF. In DNA form, the CDR3 reads TGTGCCAGCAGCCCCCGGACCGACGGGACCCAGTACTTC. This sequence joins TRBV13 and TRBJ2-5; D gene unclear. Per the germline V gene, CDR1 is PRHDT and CDR2 is FYEKMQ (reference sequence). Trimming removed 5 bases at V and 7 bases at J, with 14 bases between. CDR3 size: 13 residues.

The chain joins TRBV4-2 to TRBJ1-1; no reliable D call. The CDR3 sequence is 15 residues long. Between the trimmed V and J ends, which lost 1 base and 5 bases, there was a span of 14 bases. CDR1 is LGHNA and CDR2 is YNFKEQ in the germline V gene. In DNA form, the CDR3 reads TGTGCCAGCAGCCAAGTAAACGCAAGAGAGACTGAAGCTTTCTTT. This gives the protein CASSQVNARETEAFF.

The CDR3 bases are TGTGCCACCAGCAGACCCCCTGGACTAGCGGGAGCGGACGAGCAGTACGTC. It translates to CATSRPPGLAGADEQYV. The chain is built from TRBV15 and TRBJ2-7; 13 nucleotides agree with TRBD2. CDR1 and CDR2 (germline): LNHNV, YYDKDF (reference sequence). V lost 2 bases, J lost 5 bases, and 9 bases stayed unmatched. This CDR3 has 17 residues.

The genes are TRBV2 and TRBJ1-2; TRBD1 agrees at 9 bases. The CDR3 runs to 15 residues. Germline CDR1 and CDR2: SNHLY and FYNNEI. J lost 0 bases, V lost 9 bases, and 8 bases had no gene match. The CDR3 loop reads CARVDRDRANYGYTF. The CDR3 coding sequence is TGTGCCAGAGTGGACCGGGACAGGGCTAACTATGGCTACACCTTC. The full variable domain, completed using reference TRBV2 and TRBJ1-2, is EPEVTQTPSHQVTQMGQEVILRCVPISNHLYFYWYRQILGQKVEFLVSFYNNEISEKSEIFDDQFSVERPDGSNFTLKIRSTKLEDSAMYFCARVDRDRANYGYTFGSGTRLTVV.

V and J are TRBV28 and TRBJ2-4, with TRBD2 identical over 7 bases. Germline loops: CDR1 MDHEN, CDR2 SYDVKM. The J segment lost 1 base and the V segment lost 7 bases, leaving 10 bases of the junction unmatched. This CDR3 comprises 16 residues. The chain's CDR3 is CASTNQPGRAKNIQYF. The CDR3 coding sequence is TGTGCCAGCACCAATCAACCCGGGAGGGCCAAAAACATTCAGTACTTC.

The chain joins TRBV7-2 to TRBJ2-1; 10 nucleotides match TRBD2. V shed 2 bases, J shed 7 bases, and the junction held 14 bases outside the gene matches. CDR3 length: 18 residues. The germline CDR1 and CDR2 sequences are SGHTA and FQGNSA. In DNA, the CDR3 is TGTGCCAGCAGCTTACGGGGTCAGCCGGGACTAGCGTCAAATGAGCAGTTCTTC. Translating gives CASSLRGQPGLASNEQFF.

The genes are TRBV5-8 and TRBJ2-7, with unresolved D. Looked up from germline, CDR1 is SGHTS and CDR2 is YDEGEE. Trimming pared 4 bases from V and 0 bases from J, leaving 11 bases between. CDR3 size: 14 residues. The CDR3 nucleotides are TGTGCCAGCAGCATAGGCTGGAGCTCCTACGAGCAGTACGTC. Protein sequence: CASSIGWSSYEQYV.

The chain uses TRBV6-1 and TRBJ1-2; D is unclear. Trimming took off 2 bases at V and 6 bases at J, with 13 bases between the two ends. CDR1 and CDR2 (germline): MNHNS, SASEGT. The CDR3 spans 14 residues. CDR3 sequence reads: CASSEINRVDGYTF. CDR3 DNA sequence: TGTGCCAGCAGTGAAATAAACCGTGTTGATGGCTACACCTTC.

The chain employs TRBV9 and TRBJ1-6, with 7 bases aligning to TRBD1. CDR3 size: 14 residues. With V trimmed by 2 bases and J by 10 bases, 6 bases remained unmatched. Germline CDR1 reads SGDLS; CDR2 reads YYNGEE. CDR3 sequence: CASSVDRADSPLHF. The CDR3 nucleotides read TGTGCCAGCAGCGTCGACAGGGCTGACTCACCCCTCCACTTT.

This clone was seen once. The V gene is TRBV3-1 (or the pseudogene TRBV3-2), the J gene TRBJ1-2; D is unclear. The CDR3 extends over 12 amino acids. Trimming removed 4 bases from V and 4 bases from J, with 7 bases in between. In germline, CDR1 is LGHDT, CDR2 YNNKEL (reference sequence). This chain's CDR3 is CASSRSSYGYTF. Here the CDR3 DNA reads TGTGCCAGCAGCCGCTCGAGCTATGGCTACACCTTC.

The chain is built from TRBV19 and TRBJ1-2; D might be TRBD1 (5 bases). Germline V gives CDR1 LNHDA, CDR2 SQIVND (reference sequence). Trimming took off 6 bases at V and 4 bases at J, with 15 bases between the two ends. The CDR3 extends over 14 amino acids. CDR3 residues: CASRDLQGSYGYTF. The CDR3 DNA is TGTGCCAGTAGAGACCTTCAGGGAAGCTATGGCTACACCTTC.

V is TRBV19 and J is TRBJ1-1; perhaps TRBD1 as D (5 bases). CDR3 length equals 15 residues. Between the trimmed V and J ends, which lost 6 bases and 1 base, there was a span of 15 bases. CDR1 LNHDA and CDR2 SQIVND come from the germline V gene (reference sequence). CDR3 nucleotide sequence: TGTGCCAGTAGGGGTCTAGGGGAGGGGAACACTGAAGCTTTCTTT. It encodes CASRGLGEGNTEAFF.

V is TRBV7-9 and J is TRBJ2-3; 7 nucleotides agree with TRBD1. V shed 6 bases, J shed 7 bases, and the junction held 10 bases outside the gene matches. Per the germline V gene, CDR1 is SEHNR and CDR2 is FQNEAQ (reference sequence). This CDR3 comprises 14 residues. CDR3 nucleotides: TGTGCCAGCAGGTTTCGACAGGGCTCAAATACGCAGTATTTT. Translating it yields CASRFRQGSNTQYF. Filled out from reference TRBV7-9 and TRBJ2-3, the complete variable domain reads DTGVSQNPRHKITKRGQNVTFRCDPISEHNRLYWYRQTLGQGPEFLTYFQNEAQLEKSRLLSDRFSAERPKGSFSTLEIQRTEQGDSAMYLCASRFRQGSNTQYFGPGTRLTVL.

The CDR3: CASNTGTRDTEAFF. The CDR3 DNA follows: TGTGCCAGCAATACAGGGACTAGGGACACTGAAGCTTTCTTT. V is TRBV28 and J is TRBJ1-1; D is possibly TRBD1 (6 bases). V lost 7 bases to trimming and J lost 3 bases, with 15 bases between them. Germline V lookup: CDR1 MDHEN, CDR2 SYDVKM. The CDR3 is 14 residues long.

The chain couples TRBV11-2 to TRBJ2-3; 8 positions agree with TRBD2. Germline V lookup: CDR1 SGHAT, CDR2 FQNNGV. V shed 4 bases and J 2 bases; nucleotides not matched to a gene: 11. The CDR3 consists of 17 residues. In DNA, the CDR3 is TGTGCCAGCAGCTCAAGGCCCGGGACTAGTCCCACAGATACGCAGTATTTT. Its protein is CASSSRPGTSPTDTQYF.

The chain links TRBV25-1 to TRBJ2-3; D perhaps matches TRBD1 (5 bases). Looked up from germline, CDR1 is MGHDK and CDR2 is SYGVNS. The CDR3 is 13 residues long. Trimming took off 6 bases at V and 0 bases at J, with 7 bases between the two ends. The CDR3 DNA reads as TGTGCCAGCAGCTACAGGAGCACAGATACGCAGTATTTT. This encodes CASSYRSTDTQYF. The variable domain in full, completed from reference TRBV25-1 and TRBJ2-3, reads EADIYQTPRYLVIGTGKKITLECSQTMGHDKMYWYQQDPGMELHLIHYSYGVNSTEKGDLSSESTVSRIRTEHFPLTLESARPSHTSQYLCASSYRSTDTQYFGPGTRLTVL.

The rearrangement uses TRBV28 and TRBJ1-2; D gene unclear. V was pared by 6 bases and J by 3 bases, with 20 bases between. Germline V CDR1 and CDR2: MDHEN, SYDVKM. The CDR3 extends over 16 amino acids. CDR3 nucleotides: TGTGCCAGCAGATCCGGAACAGAGGACCATTACTATGGCTACACCTTC. Amino acids: CASRSGTEDHYYGYTF.

V usage is TRBV11-3 and J usage is TRBJ1-4; 11 positions match TRBD1. Germline CDR1 and CDR2: SGHNT and YENEEA. V was pared by 3 bases and J by 7 bases, with 1 base of the junction left unmatched. This CDR3 spans 14 amino acids. The CDR3 DNA is TGTGCCAGCAGCTTTGGGACAGGGGGTGAAAAACTGTTTTTT. Its translation is CASSFGTGGEKLFF.

Worth noting for this clone: An end of the junction does not agree with germline; a read error may underlie this. This chain uses TRBV7-7 with TRBJ2-5, with TRBD2 matching over 11 bases. The CDR3 contains 16 residues. The germline CDR1 and CDR2 sequences are SSHAT and FNYEAQ (reference sequence). The CDR3 DNA is TGTGCTAGCAGCCTCGGCGGGGCTAGCGGGAGGGAGACCCAGTACTTC. Translated: CASSLGGASGRETQYF.

The V call is TRBV5-8, the J call TRBJ2-7; D is uncertain. Germline V gene data show CDR1 as SGHTS and CDR2 as YDEGEE. The CDR3 is 11 residues long. V was clipped by 2 bases and J by 3 bases, with 3 bases between them. CDR3 loop: CASSLIYEQYF. The CDR3 nucleotides are TGTGCCAGCAGCTTAATCTACGAGCAGTACTTC.

The chain is built from TRBV9 and TRBJ2-1; 14 nucleotides agree with TRBD2. The J segment lost 6 bases and the V segment lost 3 bases, leaving 5 bases of the junction unmatched. Per germline, CDR1 SGDLS and CDR2 YYNGEE. There are 16 residues in the CDR3. The CDR3, as DNA: TGTGCCAGCAGCGCCTGGACTAGCGGGGGGCCCAATGAGCAGTTCTTC. It is translated as CASSAWTSGGPNEQFF.

The chain carries TRBV9 and TRBJ2-1; tentative D call: TRBD2 (6 bases). The CDR3 has 16 residues. Per germline, CDR1 SGDLS and CDR2 YYNGEE. V dropped 0 bases and J dropped 6 bases, with 16 bases sitting between them. CDR3 nucleotide sequence: TGTGCCAGCAGCGTAGGGGCTTTGCGGGGCTTCAATGAGCAGTTCTTC. Translating gives CASSVGALRGFNEQFF.